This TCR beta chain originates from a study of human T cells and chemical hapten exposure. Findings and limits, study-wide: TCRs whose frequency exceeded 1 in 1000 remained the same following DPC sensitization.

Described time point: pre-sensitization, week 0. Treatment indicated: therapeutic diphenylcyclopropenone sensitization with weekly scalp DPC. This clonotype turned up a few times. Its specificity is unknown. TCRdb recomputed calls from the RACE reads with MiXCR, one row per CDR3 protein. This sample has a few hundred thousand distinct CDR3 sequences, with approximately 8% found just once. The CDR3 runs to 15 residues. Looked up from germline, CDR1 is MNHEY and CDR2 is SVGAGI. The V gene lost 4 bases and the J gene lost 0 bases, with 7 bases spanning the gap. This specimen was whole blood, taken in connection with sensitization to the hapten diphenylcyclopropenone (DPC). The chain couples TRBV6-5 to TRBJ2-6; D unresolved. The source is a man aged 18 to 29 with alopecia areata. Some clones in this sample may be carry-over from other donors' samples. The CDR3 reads CASSFLYSGANVLTF. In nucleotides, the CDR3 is TGTGCCAGCAGTTTCCTCTACTCTGGGGCCAACGTCCTGACTTTC.